Listed here is a single T cell receptor (beta chain). The PCR contained 60 Vbeta and 13 Jbeta primers. Generated by immunoSEQ multiplex PCR, the TCRdb table keeps only in-frame clones and is missing some. The sample lists roughly 200,000 clones; roughly 85% were seen once. The data originate from a study of cytomegalovirus exposure and HLA in healthy donors. Germline CDR1 is SGHTA and CDR2 is FQGTGA. This CDR3 region has 13 residues. The germline V and J ends were trimmed by 2 bases and 4 bases, with 8 bases remaining between them. Input material: PBMCs. The V call is TRBV7-3, the J call TRBJ1-1; the D is unclear. This TCR was sampled from a woman between 45 and 65 years old in good health and CMV-seronegative. CDR3 in amino acids: CASSLSQFTEAFF. CDR3 coding DNA: TGTGCCAGCAGCTTATCACAGTTCACTGAAGCTTTCTTT. The full variable domain, its missing parts supplied by reference TRBV7-3 and TRBJ1-1, is GAGVSQTPSNKVTEKGKYVELRCDPISGHTALYWYRQSLGQGPEFLIYFQGTGAADDSGLPNDRFFAVRPEGSVSTLKIQRTERGDSAVYLCASSLSQFTEAFFGQGTRLTVV.